This record covers a single T cell receptor (beta chain). Its antigen remains unknown. A read error is possible here, since a much larger clone lies one base away. CDR1 is MNHGY, CDR2 SVAAGI, per germline. This CDR3 has 14 amino acids. The data were taken from a study of regulatory T cells in long-lasting Graves disease. Broader study findings: TRBV28, TRBJ1-2 and TRBJ2-5 were segments that persistent disease favored. Small sample size may have lowered accuracy.

Researchers made TCR beta libraries by using iRepertoire HTBI primers and running Arm-PCR on CDR3 regions. TCRdb processed the multiplex PCR reads anew with MiXCR; each CDR3 protein has one entry. The sample includes 500,000 or so distinct CDR3 sequences, approximately 15% seen only once; the top ten take around a sixth. Regarding time point: newly diagnosed GD, antithyroid drugs for less than 3 months. The TCR library was made from RNA extracted from PBMCs. The same data also contributed to another study, on T cells in Graves' hyperthyroidism and ophthalmopathy. In that study: Ophthalmopathy and stable hyperthyroidism were separated by a 13 V-J model.

The receptor was isolated from a woman between 50 and 59 years old with Graves disease. This chain links TRBV6-9 with TRBJ2-1, with 9 bases matching TRBD2. Specimen: peripheral blood mononuclear cells (PBMCs), collected at new diagnosis, from a patient treated with antithyroid drugs. The CDR3 region is CTSSLAGEPNEQFF. DNA for the CDR3: TGTACCAGCAGTTTAGCGGGAGAGCCCAATGAGCAGTTCTTC.